These T cell receptor beta chains were read from a single sample in a study of technical replicates of blood from a few donors. This table comes from immunoSEQ multiplex PCR, and its TCRdb copy is limited to in-frame clones, with some not included. The sample contains roughly 80,000 clones, 90% to 95% of which appear only once. Material for sequencing was T cells isolated from PBMCs. The origin of the receptors is a human donor in good health. The CDR3 runs from the conserved cysteine through the conserved F or W. D genes are given only for firm matches. Clone size, where shown, is once, few, many, or a class for clones that have expanded.

-,TRBV12-2,-,TRBJ2-6,CASRLVGRDTELSGANVLTF,TGTGCAAGTCGCTTAGTGGGTAGGGACACCGAACTCTCTGGGGCCAACGTCCTGACTTTC
-,TRBV27,-,TRBJ1-1,CASSLSPYYTEAFF,TGTGCCAGCAGTTTATCGCCCTACTACACTGAAGCTTTCTTT
-,TRBV4-1,-,TRBJ2-1,CASSQGGPASSYNEQFF,TGCGCCAGCAGCCAAGGCGGGCCGGCAAGCTCCTACAATGAGCAGTTCTTC
TRBD2,TRBV30,-,TRBJ2-5,CAWGGGGRFLSQETQYF,TGTGCCTGGGGGGGCGGCGGGAGGTTTTTATCCCAGGAGACCCAGTACTTC
TRBD1,TRBV19,-,TRBJ2-7,CASSSRLPGQGGGEQYF,TGTGCCAGTAGTTCACGGCTTCCGGGACAGGGGGGAGGCGAGCAGTACTTC
TRBD1,TRBV6-5,-,TRBJ1-1,CASRTGTGNTEAFF,TGTGCCAGCAGAACCGGGACAGGGAACACTGAAGCTTTCTTT
TRBD1,TRBV7-2,-,TRBJ2-1,CASSGGTGINREQFF,TGTGCCAGCAGCGGCGGGACAGGGATCAACAGGGAGCAGTTCTTC
-,TRBV15,-,TRBJ2-6,CATSRERGGSGANVLTF,TGTGCCACCAGCAGAGAAAGAGGGGGCTCTGGGGCCAACGTCCTGACTTTC
TRBD1,TRBV4-1,few,TRBJ2-7,CASSHDGQADSYEQYF,TGCGCCAGCAGCCATGACGGACAGGCCGACTCCTACGAGCAGTACTTC
-,TRBV6-1,-,TRBJ1-3,CASNFDLGNTIYF,TGTGCCAGTAACTTTGACTTGGGAAACACCATATATTTT